The sequence of this T cell receptor (beta chain) was determined in a study of glioma-infiltrating T cells. Points from the study as a whole: Above-expected tissue-blood divergence occurred in all gliomas, most in low-grade ones. Very few CDR3 sequences were shared between tissue and blood.

This clonotype was recorded many times. Its antigen is undetermined. Amplification of TCR alpha and beta CDR3 regions from RNA used iRepertoire nested multiplex PCR. For one-step reverse transcription and amplification, 100-400 ng of tissue mRNA or PBMC total RNA was used. TCRdb reprocessed the multiplex PCR reads via MiXCR and lists one record per CDR3 protein. The table lists about 190,000 distinct CDR3 sequences, about 31% of them singletons, with 20% to 25% in the top ten. V was pared by 1 base and J by 1 base, with 10 bases between. This CDR3 is built from 15 residues. The germline V gene has CDR1 LGHNA and CDR2 YSLEER.

This sequence originates from a human donor with low-grade glioma or glioblastoma, undergoing nonglioma brain surgery, or in good health (not recorded which). Sequencing was carried out using glioma tissue, nonneoplastic brain tissue, or PBMCs (not recorded which). V and J are TRBV4-3 and TRBJ1-1, with D possibly TRBD1 on 6 matching bases. The CDR3 DNA is TGCGCCAGCAGCCAAGCCGGGACAACGAACACTGAAGCTTTCTTT. Protein sequence: CASSQAGTTNTEAFF.